This T cell receptor (beta chain) was observed in a study of blood T cell repertoires in COVID-19. Study-level background: T cells, B-cell-depleted T cells, or PBMCs supplied cDNA or gDNA.

Clones were sequenced by immunoSEQ multiplex PCR, and TCRdb holds only the in-frame ones, with some missing. There are more than 250,000 clones in the sample; 70% to 90% occur only once, and 5.5% to 7% lies in the top ten. The CDR3 runs 15 residues. V lost 6 bases, J lost 7 bases, and 9 bases stayed unmatched. Germline values: CDR1 MGHDK, CDR2 SYGVNS. The study assigned cohorts using participant-reported clinical history. Each recovered donor of Cohort 3 presented with two negative PCRs, clearance, or symptom resolution. This receptor was identified in a woman in her 30s who had recovered from COVID-19. Sample: PBMCs or T cells enriched from blood (not recorded which). The chain employs TRBV25-1 and TRBJ1-6; 7 bases are a match to TRBD1. CDR3 coding DNA: TGTGCCAGCAGGGACCCAGGGACAGAAAATTCACCCCTCCACTTT. It specifies CASRDPGTENSPLHF.